Following are 13 T cell receptor beta chains from one sample sequenced in a study of tissue T cells after allogeneic stem cell transplantation. Generated by immunoSEQ multiplex PCR, the TCRdb table keeps only in-frame clones and is missing some. The data contain fewer than 30,000 clones, 73% of them singletons. The sample was tissue from the ileum, taken at autopsy. All receptors derive from a female donor aged 60 or older with lung cancer.

V usage is TRBV6-2 or TRBV6-3 and J usage is TRBJ1-5, with TRBD1 matching over 8 bases. Germline V gives CDR1 MNHEY, CDR2 SVGEGT. The V gene end was trimmed by 2 bases and the J gene end by 5 bases; junction bases not matched to a gene: 8. The CDR3 has 16 amino acids. CDR3 protein: CASSYPWTGYDQPQHF. CDR3 nucleotide sequence: TGTGCCAGCAGTTACCCCTGGACAGGGTACGATCAGCCCCAGCATTTT.

There are a few counts of this clone. The chain links TRBV20-1 to TRBJ2-3; no definite D call. V lost 5 bases to trimming and J lost 2 bases, with 5 bases between them. The V gene's germline CDR1 is DFQATT and CDR2 SNEGSKA (reference sequence). The CDR3 sequence is 11 residues long. This CDR3 is CSAYFTDTQYF. The CDR3 DNA is TGCAGTGCTTACTTCACAGATACGCAGTATTTT.

The chain combines TRBV4-2 with TRBJ2-7; 10 bases align to TRBD2. This CDR3 is 17 amino acids long. Germline assignment: CDR1 LGHNA and CDR2 YNFKEQ. With V trimmed by 0 bases and J by 2 bases, 7 bases remained unmatched. The chain's CDR3 is CASSQERGTSDPYEQYF. The CDR3 DNA follows: TGTGCCAGCAGCCAAGAAAGGGGGACTAGCGACCCCTACGAGCAGTACTTC.

The chain couples TRBV7-2 to TRBJ2-6; possible D gene TRBD1, 6 bases. V lost 4 bases and J lost 6, with 25 bases in between. The germline V gene encodes CDR1 SGHTA and CDR2 FQGNSA. CDR3 length: 19 amino acids. CDR3 nucleotide sequence: TGTGCCAGCAGCTCATCCGGGACACGGGCTCCGAAGGCGGCCAACGTCCTGACTTTC. Residues: CASSSSGTRAPKAANVLTF.

The chain employs TRBV11-3 and TRBJ2-7; 7 nucleotides align to TRBD1. Germline V gene lookup returns CDR1 SGHNT and CDR2 YENEEA. The CDR3 has 13 amino acids. Unmatched junction bases numbered 4, after V lost 5 bases and J lost 3 bases. Here the CDR3 DNA reads TGTGCCAGCAGCCTAAGGGACAGCTACGAGCAGTACTTC. Translated: CASSLRDSYEQYF.

In nucleotides, the CDR3 is TGTGCCTCAGGGAGGCTCAATCAGCCCCAGCATTTT. It translates to CASGRLNQPQHF. This rearrangement joins TRBV19 to TRBJ1-5; D is perhaps TRBD1 (5 bases). This CDR3 has 12 residues. From germline, CDR1 is LNHDA and CDR2 SQIVND (reference sequence). V lost 11 bases, J lost 3 bases, and 11 bases lay in between.

The rearrangement links TRBV3-1 (or the pseudogene TRBV3-2) to TRBJ1-2, with a possible D match to TRBD1 (6 bases). Germline-derived CDR1 and CDR2 are LGHDT and YNNKEL (reference sequence). The CDR3 totals 17 residues. Trimming shortened V by 4 bases and J by 4 bases, and 22 bases separated the two germline ends. Here the CDR3 DNA reads TGTGCCAGCAGCCTAAGAGGGGGAAAAGGGAGGGTCTATGGCTACACCTTC. Its protein product is CASSLRGGKGRVYGYTF.

This chain links TRBV27 with TRBJ1-1; 12 nucleotides agree with TRBD1. Trimming took 6 bases from V and 9 from J; bases not matched to a gene: 11. Germline V gene lookup returns CDR1 MNHEY and CDR2 SMNVEV (reference sequence). The CDR3 extends over 15 amino acids. The CDR3 protein is CASRATPGTGGQAFF. CDR3 coding DNA: TGTGCCAGCAGAGCCACTCCCGGGACAGGGGGCCAAGCTTTCTTT.

The chain joins TRBV7-7 to TRBJ1-5; the match to TRBD1 covers 7 bases. The CDR3 loop spans 17 amino acids. Trimming took 5 bases from V and 7 from J; bases not matched to a gene: 17. Germline loops: CDR1 SSHAT, CDR2 FNYEAQ (reference sequence). The CDR3 protein is CASSAAGTEAFEQPQHF. CDR3 bases: TGTGCCAGCAGCGCTGCCGGGACAGAGGCCTTCGAGCAGCCCCAGCATTTT.

The genes are TRBV7-3 and TRBJ2-4; 7 bases line up with TRBD2. CDR3 length: 14 amino acids. V lost 2 bases, J lost 8 bases, and 6 bases stayed unmatched. Germline CDR1 is SGHTA and CDR2 is FQGTGA. CDR3 sequence: CASSLGAGRDIQYF. CDR3 nucleotide sequence: TGTGCCAGCAGCTTAGGGGCAGGGAGGGACATTCAGTACTTC.

This chain connects TRBV7-3 to TRBJ2-7; maybe TRBD2 (7 bases). The germline V gene encodes CDR1 SGHTA and CDR2 FQGTGA. CDR3 size: 17 residues. Deletions cut 9 bases from V and 5 bases from J, with 29 bases between. CDR3 residues: CARGGPPRDPNGDEQYF. The CDR3 DNA reads as TGTGCCAGGGGGGGGCCCCCGCGGGACCCAAACGGGGACGAGCAGTACTTC.

The chain is built from TRBV5-6 and TRBJ1-2, with a weak D call TRBD1 (5 bases). V dropped 4 bases and J dropped 4 bases, with 14 bases sitting between them. The CDR3 is made up of 14 amino acids. Germline V lookup: CDR1 SGHDT, CDR2 YYEEEE. CDR3: CASSPRDGGYGYTF. DNA of the CDR3: TGTGCCAGCAGCCCTCGGGACGGGGGCTATGGCTACACCTTC.

This chain uses TRBV25-1 with TRBJ1-1; unclear D gene. Trimming took 6 bases from V and 3 from J, leaving 5 bases between them. The CDR3 spans 11 residues. Germline assignment: CDR1 MGHDK and CDR2 SYGVNS. The DNA for the CDR3 is TGTGCCAGCAGGGACCACACTGAAGCTTTCTTT. Residues: CASRDHTEAFF.